This section outlines one TCR beta chain sequence together with its context. Its antigen is not known. The treatment: 10-day PBMC culture with coronavirus spike peptide pools or control peptides (ViraFEST assay). J was trimmed by 6 bases and V by 5 bases; bases with no gene match: 7. The V gene's germline CDR1 is MNHNS and CDR2 SASEGT. The CDR3 has 14 residues. The data are from a study of vaccination and CD4 T cells after COVID-19. Background on the study: SARS-CoV-2 positivity in convalescent patients was established by nasal swab PCR; roughly nine had mild and one severe disease. Ranging from 14 to 241, the interval between dose two and post-vaccine sampling had a median of roughly 73 days.

With the Oncomine TCR Beta short-read assay, DNA from cultured CD4+ T cells was sequenced. A single record per CDR3 protein comes from TCRdb applying MiXCR to the PCR reads. The sample records roughly 14,000 distinct CDR3 sequences, roughly 53% being singletons. The chain links TRBV6-1 to TRBJ1-2; 9 bases line up with TRBD1. This receptor was taken from a human donor who had recovered from COVID-19. Source material: CD4+ T cells from blood, cultured in vitro. CDR3 sequence reads: CASSRAGTGNGYTF. The CDR3 coding sequence is TGTGCCAGCAGTCGCGCCGGGACAGGGAATGGCTACACCTTC.